This T cell receptor beta chain originates from a study of T cells in Graves' hyperthyroidism and ophthalmopathy. The hyperthyroidism patients had all been newly diagnosed, and their disease duration was under 2 months. Their ages ranged from 18 to 65 years. Germline V CDR1 and CDR2: SGHNT, YYREEE (reference sequence). The ends were cut back, 3 bases at V and 4 bases at J, with 13 bases in the middle. The CDR3 consists of 14 residues. The TCR beta CDR3 regions underwent amplification using RNA transcripts as the source. Using the HTBI primer set, a first-round RT-PCR was run on the TCR CDR3. MiXCR, run by TCRdb on the multiplex PCR reads, gives a single entry per CDR3 protein. The sample yields hundreds of thousands of distinct CDR3 sequences, about 14% seen once.

The sequencing input was blood. The receptor was derived from a woman under 30 with Graves' hyperthyroidism. The rearrangement joins TRBV5-4 to TRBJ2-5, with D possibly being TRBD1 (5 bases). The CDR3 bases are TGTGCCAGCAGCTACGGCAGGGTTCCAGAGACCCAGTACTTC. Its translation: CASSYGRVPETQYF.